This T cell receptor beta chain emerged from a study of early T cells in non-severe SARS-CoV-2 infection. Study-wide background: Alpha and beta chains were unpaired, from unsorted whole-blood bulk RNA.

TCRdb passed the 5' RACE reads through MiXCR, listing each CDR3 protein once. This repertoire shows just over 95,000 distinct CDR3 sequences, roughly 11% found once; its top ten account for less than 5.5%. Whole-study results and caveats: Anti-spike CD8 responses were favored in VDJdb matching, and private and CD4 specificities were missed.

This clonotype was picked up a small number of times. Its antigen is not identified. The V gene's germline CDR1 is LNHDA and CDR2 SQIVND (reference sequence). This CDR3 spans 14 amino acids. The V end lost 6 bases, the J end lost 1 base, and 12 bases lay between the germline ends. The chain employs TRBV19 and TRBJ1-1; D might be TRBD1 (6 bases). The sequence derives from an adult who was a healthcare worker with PCR-confirmed SARS-CoV-2 infection or an uninfected control (not recorded which). This specimen consisted of whole blood, obtained at baseline. CDR3 sequence: CASRGRGENTEAFF. CDR3 bases: TGTGCCAGTAGGGGAAGGGGGGAGAACACTGAAGCTTTCTTT.